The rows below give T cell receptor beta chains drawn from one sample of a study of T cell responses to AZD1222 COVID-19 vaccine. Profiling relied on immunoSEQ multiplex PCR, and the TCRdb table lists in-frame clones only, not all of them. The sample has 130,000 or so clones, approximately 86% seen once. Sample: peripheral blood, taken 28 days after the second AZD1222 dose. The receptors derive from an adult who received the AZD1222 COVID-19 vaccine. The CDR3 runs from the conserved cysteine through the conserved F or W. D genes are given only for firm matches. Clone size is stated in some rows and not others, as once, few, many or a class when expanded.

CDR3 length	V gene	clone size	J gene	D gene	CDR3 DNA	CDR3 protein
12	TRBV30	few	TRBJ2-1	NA	TGTGCCTGGAGTGTAGGATACAATGAGCAGTTCTTC	CAWSVGYNEQFF
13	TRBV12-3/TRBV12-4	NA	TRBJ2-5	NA	TGTGCCAGCAGCCTAAGGGGGACGGAGACCCAGTACTTC	CASSLRGTETQYF
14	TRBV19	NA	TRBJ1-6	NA	TGTGCCAGTCGGGAGTGGGGGGCGAATTCACCCCTCCACTTT	CASREWGANSPLHF
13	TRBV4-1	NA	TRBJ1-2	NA	TGCGCCAGCAGCCAACAGGTTGACTATGGCTACACCTTC	CASSQQVDYGYTF
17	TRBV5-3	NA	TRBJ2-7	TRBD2	TGTGCCAGAAGCTTATATAGAGCGGGACCCAGCTCCTACGAGCAGTACTTC	CARSLYRAGPSSYEQYF
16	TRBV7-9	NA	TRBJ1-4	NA	TGTGCCAGCAGCTTAGATTTTAGACAGCCTAATGAAAAACTGTTTTTT	CASSLDFRQPNEKLFF
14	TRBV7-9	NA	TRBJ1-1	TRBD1	TGTGCCAGCAGTTTCGACAGGGTGAACACTGAAGCTTTCTTT	CASSFDRVNTEAFF
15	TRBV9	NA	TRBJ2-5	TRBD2	TGTGCCAGCAGCGTCACGGGACTAGCGTTAGAGACCCAGTACTTC	CASSVTGLALETQYF
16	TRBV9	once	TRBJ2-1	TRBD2	TGTGCCAGCAGCGCCCCCCGGGGGGGGGACTACAATGAGCAGTTCTTC	CASSAPRGGDYNEQFF
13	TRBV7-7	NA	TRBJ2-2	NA	TGTGCTAGCACCAGTGCGAACACCGGGGAGCTGTTTTTT	CASTSANTGELFF
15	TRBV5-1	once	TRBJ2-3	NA	TGCGCCAGCAGCTTTCGAGAGCCGAGCACAGATACGCAGTATTTT	CASSFREPSTDTQYF
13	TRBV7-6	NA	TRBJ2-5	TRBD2	TGTGCCAGCAGCTCTAGCGGGGGGAAGACCCAGTACTTC	CASSSSGGKTQYF
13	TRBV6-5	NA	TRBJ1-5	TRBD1	TGTGCCAGCAGCCGGGACAGAAATCAGCCCCAGCATTTT	CASSRDRNQPQHF
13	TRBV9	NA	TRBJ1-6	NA	TGTGCCAGCAGCGTAGACGGCGATTCACCCCTCCACTTT	CASSVDGDSPLHF
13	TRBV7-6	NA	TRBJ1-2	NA	TGTGCCAGCAGCTCCAGAAGGGGAGGTGGCTACACCTTC	CASSSRRGGGYTF
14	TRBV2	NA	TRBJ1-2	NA	TGTGCCGGACTTAAGGAGACCGCGGCGGGCGGCTACACCTTC	CAGLKETAAGGYTF
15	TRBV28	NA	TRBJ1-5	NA	TGTGCCAGCAGTGCCCCAGGACAGATCAATCAGCCCCAGCATTTT	CASSAPGQINQPQHF
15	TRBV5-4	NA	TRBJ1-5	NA	TGTGCCAGCAGCCCGGAACCAGGGTCAGATCAGCCCCAGCATTTT	CASSPEPGSDQPQHF
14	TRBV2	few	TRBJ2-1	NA	TGTGCCAGCAGTGAGGATAGCTCCTACAATGAGCAGTTCTTC	CASSEDSSYNEQFF
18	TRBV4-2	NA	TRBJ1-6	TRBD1	TGTGCCAGCAGCCAAAGGCAACAGGGGAGCTCCTATAATTCACCCCTCCACTTT	CASSQRQQGSSYNSPLHF
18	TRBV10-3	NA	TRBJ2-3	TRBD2	TGTGCCATCAGTGAGTCATGGCTAGCGGGGCCAACCACAGATACGCAGTATTTT	CAISESWLAGPTTDTQYF
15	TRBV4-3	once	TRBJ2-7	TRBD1	TGCGCCAGCAGCCAAGATCGTCAGGGGGCCTACGAGCAGTACTTC	CASSQDRQGAYEQYF
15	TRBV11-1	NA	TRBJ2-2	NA	TGTGCCAGCAGCTGGGCAGGGAGTGGCACCGGGGAGCTGTTTTTT	CASSWAGSGTGELFF
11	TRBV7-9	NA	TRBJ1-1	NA	TGTGCCAGCGGGCAGAACCGTGAAGCTTTCTTT	CASGQNREAFF